These 6 T cell receptor beta chains came from one sample sequenced in a study of neoadjuvant nivolumab and ipilimumab in lung cancer. TCRdb keeps only in-frame clones here, not all; method: immunoSEQ multiplex PCR. The sample shows approximately 31,000 clones, 92% of them seen only once. Source: peripheral blood, taken after neoadjuvant nivolumab, alone or with ipilimumab, at or shortly before surgery. The origin of the receptors is an adult with non-small cell lung cancer.

The chain uses TRBV2 and TRBJ1-3; 8 bases align to TRBD1. With V trimmed by 5 bases and J by 8 bases, 8 bases remained unmatched. The V gene's germline CDR1 is SNHLY and CDR2 FYNNEI. CDR3 length equals 14 residues. CDR3 sequence: CASSIRDRRDTIYF. DNA of the CDR3: TGTGCCAGCAGTATCCGGGACAGGAGAGACACCATATATTTT.

The V gene is TRBV18, the J gene TRBJ1-4; the match to TRBD1 covers 7 bases. The V gene end was trimmed by 5 bases and the J gene end by 5 bases; junction bases not matched to a gene: 5. CDR3 size: 14 residues. Germline CDR1 KGHSH, CDR2 LQKENI. CDR3 sequence: CASSSGTANEKLFF. The CDR3 DNA follows: TGTGCCAGCTCATCCGGGACAGCAAATGAAAAACTGTTTTTT.

J is TRBJ2-7 and V is TRBV5-1, with 11 nucleotides matching TRBD1. Trimming removed 3 bases from V and 7 bases from J; junction bases left unmatched: 9. Germline V gene sequence: CDR1 SGHRS, CDR2 YFSETQ. This CDR3 spans 15 amino acids. CDR3 residues: CASSSHGDRGMEQYF. CDR3 sequence (DNA): TGCGCCAGCAGCTCCCACGGGGACAGGGGGATGGAGCAGTACTTC.

The gene calls are TRBV18 and TRBJ2-3; TRBD1 aligns across 8 bases. Germline CDR1 KGHSH, CDR2 LQKENI. This CDR3 comprises 15 residues. The J segment lost 6 bases and the V segment lost 6 bases, leaving 11 bases of the junction unmatched. In DNA form, the CDR3 reads TGTGCCAGCTCCCTTGACAGGGGATGGACGGATACGCAGTATTTT. Protein product: CASSLDRGWTDTQYF.

The chain joins TRBV7-2 to TRBJ2-7; D may be TRBD1 or TRBD2 (5 bases each). The CDR3 length is 11 residues. With 7 bases removed from V and 4 bases from J, the gap between germline ends came to 8 bases. Germline V gene sequence: CDR1 SGHTA, CDR2 FQGNSA. CDR3 nucleotide sequence: TGTGCCAGCACCAGGGAGTACGAGCAGTACTTC. Translation: CASTREYEQYF.

This clone was counted only a few times. This chain joins TRBV18 and TRBJ2-5; D is tentatively TRBD1 or TRBD2 (6 bases each). This CDR3 has 13 amino acids. The ends were cut back, 5 bases at V and 5 bases at J, with 12 bases in the middle. Germline-derived CDR1 and CDR2 are KGHSH and LQKENI. The CDR3 here is CASSSGASETQYF. The CDR3 nucleotides are TGTGCCAGCTCATCGGGGGCGAGCGAGACCCAGTACTTC.